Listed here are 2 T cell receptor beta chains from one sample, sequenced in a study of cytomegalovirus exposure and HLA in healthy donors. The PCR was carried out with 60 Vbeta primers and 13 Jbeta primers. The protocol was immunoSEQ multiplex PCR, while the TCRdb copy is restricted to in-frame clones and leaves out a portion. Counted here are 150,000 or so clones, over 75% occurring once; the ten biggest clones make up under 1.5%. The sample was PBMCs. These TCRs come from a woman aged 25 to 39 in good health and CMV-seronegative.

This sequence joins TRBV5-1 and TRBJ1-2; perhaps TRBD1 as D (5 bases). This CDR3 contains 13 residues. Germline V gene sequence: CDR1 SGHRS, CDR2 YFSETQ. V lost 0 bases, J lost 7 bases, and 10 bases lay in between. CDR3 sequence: CASSLEGAGGYTF. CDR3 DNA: TGCGCCAGCAGCTTGGAAGGGGCCGGTGGCTACACCTTC.

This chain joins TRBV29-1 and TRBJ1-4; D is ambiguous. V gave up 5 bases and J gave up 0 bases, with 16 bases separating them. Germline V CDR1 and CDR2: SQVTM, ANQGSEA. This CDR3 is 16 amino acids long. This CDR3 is CSVTDEGGTTNEKLFF. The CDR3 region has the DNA TGCAGCGTTACGGATGAGGGCGGTACAACTAATGAAAAACTGTTTTTT.